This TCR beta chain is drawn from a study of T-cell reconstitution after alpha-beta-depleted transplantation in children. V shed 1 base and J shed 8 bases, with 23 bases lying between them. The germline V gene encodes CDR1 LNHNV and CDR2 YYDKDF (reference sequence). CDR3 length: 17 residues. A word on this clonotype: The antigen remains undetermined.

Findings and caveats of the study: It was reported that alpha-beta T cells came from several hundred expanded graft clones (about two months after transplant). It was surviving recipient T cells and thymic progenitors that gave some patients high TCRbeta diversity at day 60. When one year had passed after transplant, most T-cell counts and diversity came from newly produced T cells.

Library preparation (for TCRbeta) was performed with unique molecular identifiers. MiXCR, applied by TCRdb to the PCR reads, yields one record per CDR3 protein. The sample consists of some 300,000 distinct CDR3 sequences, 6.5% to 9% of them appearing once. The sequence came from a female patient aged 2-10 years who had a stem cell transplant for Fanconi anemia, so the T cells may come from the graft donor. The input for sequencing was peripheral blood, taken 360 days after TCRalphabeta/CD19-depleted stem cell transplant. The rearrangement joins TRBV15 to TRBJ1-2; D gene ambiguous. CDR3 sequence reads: CATSRAHRSPGPGGYTF. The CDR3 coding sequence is TGTGCCACCAGCAGAGCTCACCGCTCACCGGGCCCCGGGGGCTACACCTTC.